This record covers a single TCR beta chain. Its antigen is not yet known. No much larger clone exists at a distance of one base, and base qualities are not known. This record belongs to a study of cytomegalovirus exposure and HLA in healthy donors listed by TCRdb under 2017. Looking at the study overall: A later analysis indicated that the 95 to 150 validation repertoires were generated on the platform also employed for the approximately 700 repertoires of the first cohort. The study aimed to test whether signatures of past pathogen exposure could be identified by cataloging public T cell receptors. The study combined high-throughput TCR immunosequencing, statistical association of individual TCRs with disease status, and machine learning to predict cytomegalovirus infection status. Besides the first cohort of some 670 subjects, a separate validation cohort made up of 90 to 150 different subjects was used. Findings and caveats that apply to the study as a whole: A later analysis lacked HLA typing for the validation cohort, so it scored co-occurrence in that cohort across all 110 or so repertoires. The classifier was reported to diagnose cytomegalovirus status with high specificity and sensitivity in both the original and validation cohorts. Across donors, most TCR sequences were observed very rarely, whereas some public TCRs were present in many individuals. A later analysis found that TCRs clustered in the first cohort also tended to co-occur in the 120 validation repertoires, with approximately 94% of cluster scores above 0. The study gave a list of about 170 TCR beta chains associated with cytomegalovirus. In vitro tests confirmed that a few of the cytomegalovirus-associated TCR beta chains recognize cytomegalovirus antigens. It was suggested by the authors that the approach could potentially be generalized to other disease states and immunological phenotypes.

The donors belonged to the validation cohort of about 110 subjects, which was separate from the roughly 700-subject first cohort. The library was prepared using the immunoSEQ multiplex PCR assay. In the paper's pipeline: A statistical classification framework was built to diagnose cytomegalovirus status from the catalog of TCR beta chain sequences. The table comes from immuneACCESS by way of TCRdb, which keeps in-frame sequences with V and J called. Part of the clones is missing from these tables; in studies checked, under half for an unresolved V gene and the rest for unknown reasons. V, J and clone size were drawn from that table, and D and trimming were deduced from the DNA. The sample table lists more than 85,000 clones, 85% to 95% of them with a count of one. Of the sample, roughly 0.89% falls within the top ten clones. The CDR1 and CDR2 encoded by the germline V gene are MGHRA and YSYEKL. V is trimmed back by 3 bases and J by 0 bases, and the junction contains 19 bases that no gene match accounts for. The CDR3 has 22 amino acids, counting the end cysteine and phenylalanine. Of all the DNA, just the CDR3 is kept, 66 bases in frame from base 1.

This sequence originates from a woman between 18 and 29 years old in good health and CMV-seronegative. Input material: PBMCs. The chain is encoded by TRBV4-1 joined to TRBJ1-3, and TRBD1 aligns with 11 junction nucleotides. The CDR3 loop reads CASSQRHSRDRGFRNSGNTIYF. The base sequence is TGCGCCAGCAGCCAGCGACATAGTAGGGACAGGGGGTTCCGCAACTCTGGAAACACCATATATTTT.